The next 20 T cell receptor beta chains were all read from a single sample in a study of T cell repertoires in cytomegalovirus infection. TCRdb ran MiXCR on the reads and lists one entry per CDR3 protein. This table has around 900,000 distinct CDR3 sequences, roughly 30% appearing once. Their specific antigens are unknown. Sample: cultured CD8+ T cells from PBMCs, taken from culture after CMV antigen stimulation. These receptors originate from a human donor in good health (CMV status not recorded). Some clones in this sample may be carry-over from other donors' samples.

In the case of this clonotype: This may arise from a read error, as a much more abundant clone is one base away. The chain combines TRBV7-2 with TRBJ2-2; 10 bases map to TRBD1. Germline V CDR1 and CDR2: SGHTA, FQGNSA. The CDR3 is 16 amino acids. The CDR3 DNA follows: TGTGCCAGCAGATATGGGGGGACAGGGGCGACCGGGGTGCTGTTTTTT. It specifies CASRYGGTGATGVLFF.

The J gene is TRBJ2-3, the V gene TRBV7-9, with D unresolved. V gave up 10 bases and J gave up 7 bases, with 21 bases separating them. This CDR3 comprises 14 residues. In germline, CDR1 is SEHNR, CDR2 FQNEAQ (reference sequence). The CDR3 bases are TGTGCCAACAACCTACATGGGCGCCCAAATACGCAGTATTTT. Its protein is CANNLHGRPNTQYF. The entire variable domain, with the rest obtained from reference TRBV7-9 and TRBJ2-3, is as follows: DTGVSQNPRHKITKRGQNVTFRCDPISEHNRLYWYRQTLGQGPEFLTYFQNEAQLEKSRLLSDRFSAERPKGSFSTLEIQRTEQGDSAMYLCANNLHGRPNTQYFGPGTRLTVL.

This clonotype has a handful of counts. This chain uses TRBV19 with TRBJ2-2; maybe TRBD1 (5 bases). V lost 3 bases and J lost 3, with 8 bases in between. The CDR3 sequence is 14 residues long. The V gene's germline CDR1 is LNHDA and CDR2 SQIVND (reference sequence). The CDR3: CASSMGLDTGELFF. The CDR3, as DNA: TGTGCCAGTAGTATGGGGCTGGACACCGGGGAGCTGTTTTTT.

V and J are TRBV7-6 and TRBJ1-1; TRBD1 aligns across 8 bases. V gave up 5 bases and J gave up 6 bases; unmatched junction bases: 14. Germline values: CDR1 SGHVS, CDR2 FNYEAQ. The CDR3 is 16 amino acids. CDR3 in amino acids: CASSHPLGQGVSEAFF. DNA for the CDR3: TGTGCCAGCAGCCACCCACTCGGACAGGGAGTATCTGAAGCTTTCTTT. Supplemented by reference TRBV7-6 and TRBJ1-1, the full variable domain reads GAGVSQSPRYKVTKRGQDVALRCDPISGHVSLYWYRQALGQGPEFLTYFNYEAQQDKSGLPNDRFSAERPEGSISTLTIQRTEQRDSAMYRCASSHPLGQGVSEAFFGQGTRLTVV.

The chain combines TRBV4-2 with TRBJ2-5; D may be TRBD1 (6 bases). Germline CDR1 LGHNA, CDR2 YNFKEQ. V was shortened by 0 bases and J by 5 bases, with 10 bases between the two germline ends. The CDR3 runs to 14 residues. In DNA, the CDR3 is TGTGCCAGCAGCCAAGATAACAGGGAGGAGACCCAGTACTTC. It yields the protein CASSQDNREETQYF.

For this clonotype: With a much larger clone just one base away, this may be a read error. This CDR3 is CASTDAGELFF. The CDR3 DNA reads as TGTGCCAGCACCGACGCCGGGGAGCTGTTTTTT. The genes are TRBV7-9 and TRBJ2-2; no firm D call. CDR1 and CDR2 from the germline V gene are SEHNR and FQNEAQ (reference sequence). Trimming took 7 bases from V and 6 from J, leaving 6 bases between them. This CDR3 contains 11 residues.

V usage is TRBV13 and J usage is TRBJ1-2; D is uncertain. The CDR3 sequence is 13 residues long. Trimming stripped 7 bases from V and 5 bases from J, with 14 bases between. Per the germline V gene, CDR1 is PRHDT and CDR2 is FYEKMQ (reference sequence). The CDR3 sequence is CASNERRRYGYTF. CDR3 in DNA: TGTGCCAGCAACGAGAGGAGACGGTATGGCTACACCTTC.

This clonotype has ten or more counts. This rearrangement joins TRBV7-6 to TRBJ2-1, with 9 nucleotides matching TRBD2. The trim removed 1 base at V and 0 bases at J, leaving 1 base unmatched. The CDR3 is 16 amino acids. CDR1 is SGHVS, CDR2 FNYEAQ, per germline. The CDR3 nucleotides are TGTGCCAGCAGCTTAGGGCGGGGGGGCTCCTACAATGAGCAGTTCTTC. It codes for CASSLGRGGSYNEQFF.

The sample holds a few counts of this clonotype. This chain links TRBV2 with TRBJ2-6; a weak D match, TRBD2 (6 bases). Germline assignment: CDR1 SNHLY and CDR2 FYNNEI. Trimming pared 9 bases from V and 4 bases from J, leaving 13 bases between. The CDR3 runs 14 residues. This chain's CDR3 is CARVGGAGANVLTF. CDR3 nucleotide sequence: TGTGCCAGGGTCGGGGGTGCCGGGGCCAACGTCCTGACTTTC.

As to this clonotype: This may arise from a read error, as a much more abundant clone is one base away. The V call is TRBV7-6, the J call TRBJ2-5; D uncertain. CDR1 is SGHVS, CDR2 FNYEAQ, per germline. This CDR3 region has 12 residues. The CDR3 loop reads CVSSQAPETQYF. The CDR3 nucleotides are TGTGTCAGCAGCCAAGCGCCCGAGACCCAGTACTTC.

A single count supports this clonotype. The chain joins TRBV27 to TRBJ1-2; D not certain. The ends were cut back, 5 bases at V and 5 bases at J, with 12 bases in the middle. This CDR3 has 13 amino acids. CDR1 and CDR2 from the germline V gene are MNHEY and SMNVEV (reference sequence). CDR3 loop: CASSRGSLYGYTF. In DNA, the CDR3 is TGTGCCAGCAGTCGCGGAAGCCTTTATGGCTACACCTTC.

This clonotype has just a few counts. This chain links TRBV2 with TRBJ1-2; TRBD1 is a possible D gene (5 bases). The germline V gene encodes CDR1 SNHLY and CDR2 FYNNEI. Trimming left V 4 bases short and J 3 bases short, with 9 bases between. The CDR3 consists of 13 residues. The CDR3 nucleotides are TGTGCCAGCAGTGTAGGGACCTACTATGGCTACACCTTC. This codes for CASSVGTYYGYTF.

The J gene is TRBJ2-1, the V gene TRBV19; either TRBD1 or TRBD2 may fit D (6 bases each). Germline CDR1 reads LNHDA; CDR2 reads SQIVND (reference sequence). The CDR3 is made up of 18 amino acids. The V and J ends lost 3 bases and 6 bases respectively, with 24 bases between them. The CDR3 DNA sequence: TGTGCCAGTAGTATTCAGGGGCGGCGGGGTCCGTTCTTCAATGAGCAGTTCTTC. This encodes CASSIQGRRGPFFNEQFF.

At least ten counts were recorded for this clonotype. The chain couples TRBV7-2 to TRBJ1-6, with 10 bases identical to TRBD1. Trimming at V came to 2 bases and at J to 6 bases, leaving 10 bases not matched to a gene. This CDR3 contains 18 residues. Germline assignment: CDR1 SGHTA and CDR2 FQGNSA. DNA for the CDR3: TGTGCCAGCAGCTTACCCTCTCGACAGGGGGCAGCTAATTCACCCCTCCACTTT. Its translation: CASSLPSRQGAANSPLHF.

This clonotype turned up a few times. The genes are TRBV6-5 and TRBJ2-6; a possible D gene is TRBD1 (5 bases). In germline, CDR1 is MNHEY, CDR2 SVGAGI. The CDR3 contains 15 residues. V dropped 7 bases and J dropped 1 base, with 11 bases sitting between them. CDR3 amino acids: CASKSRVSGANVLTF. The CDR3 DNA sequence: TGTGCCAGCAAGTCCAGGGTTTCTGGGGCCAACGTCCTGACTTTC.

The sample holds many counts of this clonotype. The chain recombines TRBV7-6 with TRBJ2-3; TRBD1 aligns across 7 bases. With 1 base clipped from V and 1 base from J, the junction kept 5 bases outside the gene matches. CDR3 length: 16 residues. CDR1 is SGHVS and CDR2 is FNYEAQ in the germline V gene. The CDR3 sequence: CASSLEGQSRTDTQYF. The CDR3 region has the DNA TGTGCCAGCAGCTTAGAGGGACAGAGCCGCACAGATACGCAGTATTTT. The variable domain in full, completed from reference TRBV7-6 and TRBJ2-3, reads GAGVSQSPRYKVTKRGQDVALRCDPISGHVSLYWYRQALGQGPEFLTYFNYEAQQDKSGLPNDRFSAERPEGSISTLTIQRTEQRDSAMYRCASSLEGQSRTDTQYFGPGTRLTVL.

The chain has TRBV7-9 and TRBJ1-2; unclear D gene. The CDR3 length is 10 residues. The V end was cut by 5 bases, the J end by 8 bases, with 6 bases between. The germline CDR1 and CDR2 sequences are SEHNR and FQNEAQ (reference sequence). The CDR3 loop reads CASSLLGYTF. Written as DNA, the CDR3 is TGTGCCAGCAGCCTCCTAGGCTACACCTTC.

This clonotype was found many times. The chain recombines TRBV7-9 with TRBJ2-7; TRBD1 agrees at 11 bases. The CDR3 consists of 16 residues. CDR1 is SEHNR, CDR2 FQNEAQ, per germline (reference sequence). After removal of 4 bases from V and 5 bases from J, the junction contained 10 bases not matched to a gene. CDR3 nucleotides: TGTGCCAGCAGCTACGGACAGGGGGCAGGCTCAAACGAGCAGTACGTC. Its translation is CASSYGQGAGSNEQYV.

This clonotype has ten or more counts. The gene calls are TRBV7-8 and TRBJ1-2; possible D gene TRBD1, 5 bases. This CDR3 comprises 14 residues. Germline loops: CDR1 SGHVS, CDR2 FQNEAQ. V was pared by 1 base and J by 4 bases, with 10 bases between. The CDR3 DNA is TGTGCCAGCAGCTTAGGGGGCGCATTCTATGGCTACACCTTC. It codes for CASSLGGAFYGYTF.

The chain carries TRBV7-4 and TRBJ1-2, with D perhaps TRBD1 (5 bases). The CDR3 totals 15 residues. Germline V gene lookup returns CDR1 SGHVT and CDR2 SQSDAQ. Deletions cut 5 bases from V and 1 base from J, with 14 bases between. The CDR3 nucleotides read TGTGCCAGCAGCCCGCAGGCAGGGCGTAACTATGGCTACACCTTC. This sequence encodes CASSPQAGRNYGYTF.